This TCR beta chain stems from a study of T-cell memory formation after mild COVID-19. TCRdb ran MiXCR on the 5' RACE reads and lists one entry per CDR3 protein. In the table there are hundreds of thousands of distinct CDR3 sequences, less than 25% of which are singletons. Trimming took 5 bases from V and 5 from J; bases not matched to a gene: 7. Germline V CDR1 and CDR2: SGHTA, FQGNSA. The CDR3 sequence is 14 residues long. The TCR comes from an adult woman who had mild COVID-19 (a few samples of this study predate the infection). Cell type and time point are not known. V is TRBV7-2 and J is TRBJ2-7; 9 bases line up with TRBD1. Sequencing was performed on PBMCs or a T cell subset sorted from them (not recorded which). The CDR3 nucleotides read TGTGCCAGCAGCCGGGACAGGGTAAACGACGAGCAGTACTTC. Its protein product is CASSRDRVNDEQYF.